The present entry profiles one T cell receptor beta chain with its context. Treatment indicated: about 20 received Ad26.COV2.S at low or high dose, single or two shots; roughly five received placebo; per-sample allocation not given. Sampling was done on day 63 after the first vaccine or placebo injection. This CDR3 comprises 11 residues. The ends were cut back, 4 bases at V and 5 bases at J, with 6 bases in the middle. Germline CDR1 reads ENHRY; CDR2 reads SYGVKD. The sample is drawn from a study of Ad26.COV2.S vaccination and SARS-CoV-2 variants. Clones were read by immunoSEQ multiplex PCR, and TCRdb kept only the in-frame ones, dropping some. The table shows 380,000 or so clones, with less than 90% occurring only once.

The chain couples TRBV10-3 to TRBJ2-7; D not certain. The source of this sequence is a person between 18 and 65 years old who received the Ad26.COV2.S COVID-19 vaccine or a placebo. This specimen consisted of peripheral blood, obtained in a trial of Ad26.COV2.S vaccine versus placebo. CDR3 nucleotide sequence: TGTGCCATCAGTGCCTTAAACGAGCAGTACTTC. This gives the protein CAISALNEQYF.